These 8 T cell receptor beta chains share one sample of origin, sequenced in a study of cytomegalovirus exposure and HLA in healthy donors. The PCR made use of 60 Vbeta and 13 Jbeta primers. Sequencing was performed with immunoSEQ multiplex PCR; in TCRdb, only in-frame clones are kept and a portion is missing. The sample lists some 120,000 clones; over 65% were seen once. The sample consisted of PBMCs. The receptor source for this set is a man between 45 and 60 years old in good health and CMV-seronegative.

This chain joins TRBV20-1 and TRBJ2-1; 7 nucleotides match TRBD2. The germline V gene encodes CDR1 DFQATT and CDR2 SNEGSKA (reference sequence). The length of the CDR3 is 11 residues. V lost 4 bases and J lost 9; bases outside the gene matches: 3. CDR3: CSATPGGEQFF. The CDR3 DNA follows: TGCAGTGCTACTCCGGGAGGTGAGCAGTTCTTC.

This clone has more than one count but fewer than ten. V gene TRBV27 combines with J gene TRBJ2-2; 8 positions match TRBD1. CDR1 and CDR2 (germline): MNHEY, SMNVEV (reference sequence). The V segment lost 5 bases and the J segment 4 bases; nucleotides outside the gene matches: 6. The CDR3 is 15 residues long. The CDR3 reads CASSPRQGFTGELFF. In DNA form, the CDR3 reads TGTGCCAGCAGTCCCCGACAGGGGTTCACCGGGGAGCTGTTTTTT.

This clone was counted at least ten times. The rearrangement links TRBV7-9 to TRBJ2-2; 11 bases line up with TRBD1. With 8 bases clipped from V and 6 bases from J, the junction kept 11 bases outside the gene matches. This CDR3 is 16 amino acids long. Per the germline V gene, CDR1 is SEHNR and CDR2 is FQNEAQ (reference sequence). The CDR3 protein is CASRPKGTGGPGELFF. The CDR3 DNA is TGTGCCAGCCGACCGAAGGGGACAGGGGGTCCCGGGGAGCTGTTTTTT.

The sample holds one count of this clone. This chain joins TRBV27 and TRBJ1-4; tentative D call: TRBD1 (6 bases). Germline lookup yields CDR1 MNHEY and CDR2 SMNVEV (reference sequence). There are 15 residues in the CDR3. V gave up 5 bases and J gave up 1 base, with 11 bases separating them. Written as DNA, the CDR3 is TGTGCCAGCAGTCCGTTCAGGGGAACTAATGAAAAACTGTTTTTT. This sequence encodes CASSPFRGTNEKLFF.

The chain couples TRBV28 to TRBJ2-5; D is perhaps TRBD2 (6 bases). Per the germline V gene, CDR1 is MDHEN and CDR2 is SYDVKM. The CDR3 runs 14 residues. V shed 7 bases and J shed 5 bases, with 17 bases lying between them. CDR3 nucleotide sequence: TGTGCCAGCACCTTCGGGAGAAACGGTGAGACCCAGTACTTC. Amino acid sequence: CASTFGRNGETQYF.

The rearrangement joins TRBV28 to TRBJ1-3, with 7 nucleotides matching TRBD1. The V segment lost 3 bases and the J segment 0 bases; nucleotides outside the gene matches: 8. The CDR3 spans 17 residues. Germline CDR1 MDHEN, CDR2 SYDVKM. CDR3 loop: CASSLYGQASSGNTIYF. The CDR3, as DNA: TGTGCCAGCAGTTTGTACGGACAGGCCAGCTCTGGAAACACCATATATTTT. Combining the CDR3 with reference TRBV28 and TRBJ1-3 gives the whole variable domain DVKVTQSSRYLVKRTGEKVFLECVQDMDHENMFWYRQDPGLGLRLIYFSYDVKMKEKGDIPEGYSVSREKKERFSLILESASTNQTSMYLCASSLYGQASSGNTIYFGEGSWLTVV.

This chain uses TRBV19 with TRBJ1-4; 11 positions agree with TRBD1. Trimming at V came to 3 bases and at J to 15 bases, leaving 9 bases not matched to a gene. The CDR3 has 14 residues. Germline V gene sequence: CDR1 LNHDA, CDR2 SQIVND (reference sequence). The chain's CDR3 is CASSIGQGATKVFF. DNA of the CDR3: TGTGCCAGTAGTATCGGACAGGGGGCTACAAAGGTGTTTTTT.

The CDR3 region has the DNA TGTGCCAGCTACTCCCTACGGGGAGACTCTACGCAGTATTTT. It codes for CASYSLRGDSTQYF. The chain combines TRBV28 with TRBJ2-3; maybe TRBD2 (5 bases). The CDR3 extends over 14 amino acids. The V end lost 8 bases, the J end lost 8 bases, and 20 bases lay between the germline ends. In germline, CDR1 is MDHEN, CDR2 SYDVKM.